What follows describes a single TCR beta chain. Germline CDR1 and CDR2: SGHRS and YFSETQ. This CDR3 comprises 14 residues. V lost 0 bases to trimming and J lost 8 bases, with 12 bases between them. This record comes from a study of T-cell reconstitution after alpha-beta-depleted transplantation in children. The TCRbeta library was prepared with unique molecular identifiers. Using its own MiXCR run on the PCR reads, TCRdb lists one record per CDR3 protein. In the table there are just under 550,000 distinct CDR3 sequences, 15% to 20% of which are singletons. J is TRBJ2-1 and V is TRBV5-1; maybe TRBD1 (6 bases). Sequencing was performed on PBMCs from the stem cell graft donor, taken from the stem cell graft. The TCR was taken from a human donor who donated a stem cell graft to a child with acute lymphoblastic leukemia. As DNA, the CDR3 is TGCGCCAGCAGCTTGGGGGCTGGGGGCGATGAGCAGTTCTTC. Translated: CASSLGAGGDEQFF.